A single sample gave rise to the 13 T cell receptor beta chains below, sequenced in a study of human T cells and chemical hapten exposure. The sample's time point: patch test 1, 2 weeks after DPC sensitization. Treatment reported: therapeutic diphenylcyclopropenone sensitization with weekly scalp DPC. The authors' total RNA extraction used unfractionated whole blood. TCRdb re-called the RACE reads with MiXCR, one entry per CDR3 protein. The table includes more than 30,000 distinct CDR3 sequences, more than 6% detected once. The sample in question was whole blood, obtained in connection with sensitization to the hapten diphenylcyclopropenone (DPC). The receptors originated from a woman in her 30s with alopecia areata. Some clones in this sample may be carry-over from other donors' samples.

This clonotype appeared many times. V usage is TRBV6-2 or TRBV6-3 and J usage is TRBJ2-5, with TRBD2 as a possible D gene (5 bases). This CDR3 spans 13 amino acids. The V end was cut by 0 bases, the J end by 5 bases, with 7 bases between. Germline CDR1 MNHEY, CDR2 SVGEGT. This CDR3 is CASSYSEVETQYF. DNA for the CDR3: TGTGCCAGCAGTTACTCGGAGGTGGAGACCCAGTACTTC.

Many counts were recorded for this clonotype. The chain has TRBV18 and TRBJ2-7; TRBD1 matches at 8 bases. Looked up from germline, CDR1 is KGHSH and CDR2 is LQKENI. The CDR3 extends over 13 amino acids. The ends lost 2 bases at V and 6 bases at J; junction bases unmatched: 3. The CDR3: CASSPGQGSEQYF. Here the CDR3 DNA reads TGTGCCAGCTCACCAGGACAGGGATCCGAGCAGTACTTC.

This clonotype was found many times. The CDR3 coding sequence is TGTGCCACCGTACAACCTGACTCTACGCAGTATTTT. This encodes CATVQPDSTQYF. The V call is TRBV12-3 or TRBV12-4, the J call TRBJ2-3; no firm D call. The CDR3 totals 12 residues. V gave up 10 bases and J gave up 8 bases, with 16 bases separating them.

This clonotype came up a few times. The chain uses TRBV6-5 and TRBJ2-7; tentatively, D is TRBD1 or TRBD2 (5 bases each). The V and J ends lost 6 bases and 4 bases respectively, with 22 bases between them. The length of the CDR3 is 16 residues. Germline CDR1 is MNHEY and CDR2 is SVGAGI. CDR3 sequence: CASSFDGTRSKYEQYF. The CDR3 DNA reads as TGTGCCAGCAGCTTCGACGGGACGAGAAGCAAGTACGAGCAGTACTTC.

The sample holds many counts of this clonotype. This rearrangement joins TRBV6-6 to TRBJ1-5, with D tentatively TRBD1 (6 bases). Trimming left V 5 bases short and J 8 bases short, with 22 bases between. The CDR3 is 16 residues long. CDR1 is MNHNY and CDR2 is SVGAGI in the germline V gene (reference sequence). The CDR3 loop is CASSPPGTRSGEPQHF. CDR3 nucleotide sequence: TGTGCCAGCAGTCCTCCCGGGACACGGTCAGGGGAGCCCCAGCATTTT.

This clonotype was seen many times. This rearrangement joins TRBV7-8 to TRBJ1-3, with no clear D. The germline CDR1 and CDR2 sequences are SGHVS and FQNEAQ. V was pared by 6 bases and J by 6 bases, with 24 bases between. The CDR3 sequence is 17 residues long. The CDR3: CASRGNSELVPANTIYF. CDR3 DNA sequence: TGTGCCAGCAGAGGAAACAGCGAATTAGTTCCAGCAAACACCATATATTTT.

This clonotype was seen many times. CDR3 nucleotide sequence: TGTGCCAGCAGCGGCGCAGTGAACACCGGGGAGCTGTTTTTT. It encodes CASSGAVNTGELFF. The rearrangement links TRBV5-6 to TRBJ2-2, with unresolved D. Trimming took off 4 bases at V and 1 base at J, with 8 bases between the two ends. The CDR3 contains 14 residues. Germline lookup yields CDR1 SGHDT and CDR2 YYEEEE. The entire variable domain, with the rest obtained from reference TRBV5-6 and TRBJ2-2, is as follows: DAGVTQSPTHLIKTRGQQVTLRCSPKSGHDTVSWYQQALGQGPQFIFQYYEEEERQRGNFPDRFSGHQFPNYSSELNVNALLLGDSALYLCASSGAVNTGELFFGEGSRLTVL.

The rearrangement links TRBV6-2 or TRBV6-3 to TRBJ2-5, with a possible D match to TRBD2 (5 bases). The CDR3 covers 14 residues. V lost 2 bases and J 4 bases, leaving 11 bases between the germline ends. The germline V gene encodes CDR1 MNHEY and CDR2 SVGEGT. The CDR3 bases are TGTGCCAGCAGTTACGGTCCCCGGGGAGAGACCCAGTACTTC. It encodes CASSYGPRGETQYF.

This clonotype was detected only a few times. This rearrangement joins TRBV2 to TRBJ1-5; 9 bases align to TRBD1. CDR1 and CDR2 (germline): SNHLY, FYNNEI. With V trimmed by 3 bases and J by 6 bases, 3 bases remained unmatched. The CDR3 has 14 residues. The CDR3 DNA reads TGTGCCAGCAGTGAGGAGGGACAGGGTCAGCCCCAGCATTTT. Translated, it gives CASSEEGQGQPQHF.

This clonotype was detected many times. This rearrangement joins TRBV20-1 to TRBJ2-3; 9 bases align to TRBD2. This CDR3 has 18 amino acids. Germline V gene lookup returns CDR1 DFQATT and CDR2 SNEGSKA (reference sequence). With V trimmed by 6 bases and J by 3 bases, 19 bases remained unmatched. CDR3 in DNA: TGCAGTGCCCCGGCGGCTAGCGGGGCACATCTGGGAACAGATACGCAGTATTTT. As protein: CSAPAASGAHLGTDTQYF.

The chain links TRBV4-3 to TRBJ2-6; D perhaps matches TRBD1 (6 bases). V was shortened by 4 bases and J by 2 bases, with 15 bases between the two germline ends. CDR3 size: 17 residues. Germline loops: CDR1 LGHNA, CDR2 YSLEER. The CDR3 nucleotides read TGCGCCAGCAGCCCCCACCCACAGGGAGCTGGGGCCAACGTCCTGACTTTC. It yields the protein CASSPHPQGAGANVLTF.

This clonotype was detected a few times. The chain links TRBV15 to TRBJ1-5; D ambiguous. The CDR3 length is 15 residues. Germline V gene sequence: CDR1 LNHNV, CDR2 YYDKDF (reference sequence). With 0 bases removed from V and 6 bases from J, the gap between germline ends came to 12 bases. The CDR3 protein is CATSRDPGLGQPQHF. The CDR3 DNA reads as TGTGCCACCAGCAGAGATCCGGGCCTAGGTCAGCCCCAGCATTTT.

A few counts support this clonotype. The rearrangement joins TRBV15 to TRBJ2-7; D is uncertain. The germline gives CDR1 LNHNV, CDR2 YYDKDF (reference sequence). This CDR3 contains 13 residues. With 0 bases removed from V and 1 base from J, the gap between germline ends came to 4 bases. In DNA, the CDR3 is TGTGCCACCAGCAGAGATAGGTCCTACGAGCAGTACTTC. As protein: CATSRDRSYEQYF.